This TCR beta chain was captured by sequencing in a study of shared clonotypes between healthy human individuals. TCRdb's copy holds only in-frame clones and misses some; the assay was immunoSEQ multiplex PCR. The sample yields over a million clones, 98% seen once. From germline, CDR1 is SGHRS and CDR2 YFSETQ. CDR3 length: 16 residues. V lost 0 bases, J lost 0 bases, and 10 bases lay in between. V usage is TRBV5-1 and J usage is TRBJ2-4; D unclear. This TCR came from a man aged 30 to 39 in good health. The source material was naive CD4+ T cells sorted from blood. Subset denoted: CD45RA+ positively selected. CDR3 bases: TGCGCCAGCAGCTTGGAGGTACAGAGAGCCAAAAACATTCAGTACTTC. This codes for CASSLEVQRAKNIQYF. Supplemented by reference TRBV5-1 and TRBJ2-4, the full variable domain reads KAGVTQTPRYLIKTRGQQVTLSCSPISGHRSVSWYQQTPGQGLQFLFEYFSETQRNKGNFPGRFSGRQFSNSRSEMNVSTLELGDSALYLCASSLEVQRAKNIQYFGAGTRLSVL.